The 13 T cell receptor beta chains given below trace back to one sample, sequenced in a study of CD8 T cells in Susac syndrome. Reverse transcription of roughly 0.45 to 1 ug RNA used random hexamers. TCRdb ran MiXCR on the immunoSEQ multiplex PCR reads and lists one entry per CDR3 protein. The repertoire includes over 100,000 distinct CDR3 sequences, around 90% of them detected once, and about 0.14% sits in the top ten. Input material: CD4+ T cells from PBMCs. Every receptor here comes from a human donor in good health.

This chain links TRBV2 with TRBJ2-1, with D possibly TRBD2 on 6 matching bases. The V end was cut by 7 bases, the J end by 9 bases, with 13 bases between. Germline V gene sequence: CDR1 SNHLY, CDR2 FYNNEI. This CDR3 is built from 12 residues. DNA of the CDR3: TGTGCCAGCACCACGGGGAGGCGTGAGCAGTTCTTC. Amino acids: CASTTGRREQFF.

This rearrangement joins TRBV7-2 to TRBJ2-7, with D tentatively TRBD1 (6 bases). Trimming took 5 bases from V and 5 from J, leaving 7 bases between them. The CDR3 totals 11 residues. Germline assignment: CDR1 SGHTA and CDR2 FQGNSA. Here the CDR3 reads CASSQGNEQYF. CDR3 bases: TGTGCCAGCAGCCAGGGGAACGAGCAGTACTTC.

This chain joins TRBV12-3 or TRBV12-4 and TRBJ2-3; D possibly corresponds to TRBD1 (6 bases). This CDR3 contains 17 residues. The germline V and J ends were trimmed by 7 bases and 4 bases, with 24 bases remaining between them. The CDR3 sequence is CASTPSRGQGLADTQYF. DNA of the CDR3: TGTGCCAGCACCCCATCACGCGGCCAGGGGCTCGCAGATACGCAGTATTTT.

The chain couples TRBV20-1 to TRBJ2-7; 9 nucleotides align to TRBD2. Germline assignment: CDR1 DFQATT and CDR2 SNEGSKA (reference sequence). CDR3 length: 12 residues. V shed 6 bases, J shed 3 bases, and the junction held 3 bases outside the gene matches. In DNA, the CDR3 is TGCAGTGCAAGCGGGAGGATCTACGAGCAGTACTTC. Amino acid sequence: CSASGRIYEQYF.

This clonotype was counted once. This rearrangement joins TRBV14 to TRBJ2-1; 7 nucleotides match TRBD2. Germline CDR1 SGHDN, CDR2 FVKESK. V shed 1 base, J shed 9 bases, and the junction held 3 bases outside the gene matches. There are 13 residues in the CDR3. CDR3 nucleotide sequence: TGTGCCAGCAGCCAAGGGCGACTAGCTGAGCAGTTCTTC. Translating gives CASSQGRLAEQFF.

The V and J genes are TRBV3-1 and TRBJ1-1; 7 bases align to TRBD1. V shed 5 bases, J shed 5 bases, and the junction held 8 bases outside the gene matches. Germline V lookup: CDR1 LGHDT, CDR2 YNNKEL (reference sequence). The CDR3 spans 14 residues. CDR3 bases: TGTGCCAGCAGCGCAACAGGGGAGGGGACTGAAGCTTTCTTT. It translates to CASSATGEGTEAFF.

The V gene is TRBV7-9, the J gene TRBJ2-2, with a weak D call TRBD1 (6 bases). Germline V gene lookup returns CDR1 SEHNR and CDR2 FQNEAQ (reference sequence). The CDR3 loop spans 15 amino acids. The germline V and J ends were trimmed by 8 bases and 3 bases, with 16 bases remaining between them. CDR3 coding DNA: TGTGCCAGCGGACAGTTCGGGGTGCACACCGGGGAGCTGTTTTTT. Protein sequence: CASGQFGVHTGELFF.

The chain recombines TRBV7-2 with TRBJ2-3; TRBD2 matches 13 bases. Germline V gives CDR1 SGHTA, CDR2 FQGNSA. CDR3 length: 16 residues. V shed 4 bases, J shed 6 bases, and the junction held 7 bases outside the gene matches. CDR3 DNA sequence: TGTGCCAGCAGCTCTGGACTAGCGGGAGTCGGGGATACGCAGTATTTT. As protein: CASSSGLAGVGDTQYF.

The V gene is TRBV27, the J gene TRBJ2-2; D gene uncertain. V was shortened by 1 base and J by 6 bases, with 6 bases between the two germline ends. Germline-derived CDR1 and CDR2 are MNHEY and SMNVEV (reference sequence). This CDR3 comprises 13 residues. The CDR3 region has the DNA TGTGCCAGCAGTTTATATCAACCCGGGGAGCTGTTTTTT. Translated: CASSLYQPGELFF.

The CDR3 DNA reads TGTGCCAGCAGCCAAGGACAGGGGGGCCGTCAGCCCCAGCATTTT. Amino acids: CASSQGQGGRQPQHF. The chain links TRBV7-9 to TRBJ1-5, with 10 bases that match TRBD1. The CDR3 is 15 residues long. Per germline, CDR1 SEHNR and CDR2 FQNEAQ (reference sequence). The J segment lost 6 bases and the V segment lost 5 bases, leaving 7 bases of the junction unmatched.

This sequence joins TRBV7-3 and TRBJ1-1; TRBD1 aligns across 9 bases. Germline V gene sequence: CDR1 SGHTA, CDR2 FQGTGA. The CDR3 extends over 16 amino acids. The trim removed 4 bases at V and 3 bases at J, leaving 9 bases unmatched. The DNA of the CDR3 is TGTGCCAGCAGCTCCGGAACCCGGACAGGGGACACTGAAGCTTTCTTT. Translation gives CASSSGTRTGDTEAFF.

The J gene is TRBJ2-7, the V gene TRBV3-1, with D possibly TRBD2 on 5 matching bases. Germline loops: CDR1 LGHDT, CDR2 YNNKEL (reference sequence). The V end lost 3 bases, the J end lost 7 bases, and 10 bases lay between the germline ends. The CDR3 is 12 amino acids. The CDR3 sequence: CASSHREGEQYF. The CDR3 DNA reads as TGTGCCAGCAGCCACCGAGAGGGTGAGCAGTACTTC.

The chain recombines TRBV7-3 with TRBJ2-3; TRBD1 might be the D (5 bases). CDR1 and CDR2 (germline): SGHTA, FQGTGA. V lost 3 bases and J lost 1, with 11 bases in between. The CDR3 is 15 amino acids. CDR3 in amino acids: CASSLDIGGTDTQYF. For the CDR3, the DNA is TGTGCCAGCAGCTTGGATATAGGGGGCACAGATACGCAGTATTTT.